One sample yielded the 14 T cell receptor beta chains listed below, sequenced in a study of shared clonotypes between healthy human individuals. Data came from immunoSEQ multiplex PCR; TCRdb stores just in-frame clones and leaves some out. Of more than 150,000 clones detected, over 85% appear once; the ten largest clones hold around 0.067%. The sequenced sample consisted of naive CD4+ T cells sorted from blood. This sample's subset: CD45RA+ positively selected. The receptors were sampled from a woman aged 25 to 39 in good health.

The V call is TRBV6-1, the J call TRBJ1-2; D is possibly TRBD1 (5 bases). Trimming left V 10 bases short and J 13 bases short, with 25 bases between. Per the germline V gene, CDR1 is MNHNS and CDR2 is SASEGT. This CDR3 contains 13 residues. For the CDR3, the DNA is TGTGCCACCGAAGCCGGGACTCTTGCGTGGAGCACCTTC. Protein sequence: CATEAGTLAWSTF.

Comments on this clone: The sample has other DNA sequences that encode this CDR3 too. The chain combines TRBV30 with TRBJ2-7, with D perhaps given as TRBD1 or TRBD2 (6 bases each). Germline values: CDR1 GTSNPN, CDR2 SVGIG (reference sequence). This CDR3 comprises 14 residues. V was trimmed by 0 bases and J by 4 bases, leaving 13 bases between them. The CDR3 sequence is CAWSVGGRGYEQYF. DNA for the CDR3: TGTGCCTGGAGTGTTGGGGGGCGAGGGTACGAGCAGTACTTC.

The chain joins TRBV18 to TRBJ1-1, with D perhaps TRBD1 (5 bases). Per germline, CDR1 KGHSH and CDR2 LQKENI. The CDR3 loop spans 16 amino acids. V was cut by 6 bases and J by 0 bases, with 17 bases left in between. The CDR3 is CASSTIRWGLNTEAFF. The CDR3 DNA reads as TGTGCCAGCTCTACAATCAGGTGGGGCTTGAACACTGAAGCTTTCTTT.

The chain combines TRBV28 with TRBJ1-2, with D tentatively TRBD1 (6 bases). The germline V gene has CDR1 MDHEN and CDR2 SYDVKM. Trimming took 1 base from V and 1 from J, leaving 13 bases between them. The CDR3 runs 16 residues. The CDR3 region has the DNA TGTGCCAGCAGTTTATCCCTCCCAGGGGATAACTATGGCTACACCTTC. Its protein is CASSLSLPGDNYGYTF.

The CDR3 region has the DNA TGTGCCAGCAGCCTGCTCGGTGCGGGGGGGCCGGGCGAGCAGTACTTC. Amino acids: CASSLLGAGGPGEQYF. The J gene is TRBJ2-7, the V gene TRBV4-2, with TRBD2 matching over 9 bases. The CDR3 is 16 amino acids. Germline V lookup: CDR1 LGHNA, CDR2 YNFKEQ. The trim removed 4 bases at V and 6 bases at J, leaving 13 bases unmatched.

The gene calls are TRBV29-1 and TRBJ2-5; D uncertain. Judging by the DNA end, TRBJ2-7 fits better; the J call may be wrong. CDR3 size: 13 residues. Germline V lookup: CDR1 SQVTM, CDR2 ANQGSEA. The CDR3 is CSVGLGMGYEQYF. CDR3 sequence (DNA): TGCAGCGTTGGGCTGGGGATGGGATACGAGCAGTACTTC.

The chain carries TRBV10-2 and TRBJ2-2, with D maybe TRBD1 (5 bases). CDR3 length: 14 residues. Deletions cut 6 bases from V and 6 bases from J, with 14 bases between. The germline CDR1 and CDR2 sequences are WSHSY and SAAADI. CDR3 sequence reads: CASRTVQAPGELFF. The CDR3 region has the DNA TGCGCCAGCAGGACAGTGCAAGCCCCCGGGGAGCTGTTTTTT.

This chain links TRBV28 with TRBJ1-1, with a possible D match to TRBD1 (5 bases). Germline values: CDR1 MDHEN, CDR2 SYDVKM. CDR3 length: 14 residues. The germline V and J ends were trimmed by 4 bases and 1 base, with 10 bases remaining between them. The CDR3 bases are TGTGCCAGCAGTTCACCCGGACAGAACACTGAAGCTTTCTTT. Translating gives CASSSPGQNTEAFF.

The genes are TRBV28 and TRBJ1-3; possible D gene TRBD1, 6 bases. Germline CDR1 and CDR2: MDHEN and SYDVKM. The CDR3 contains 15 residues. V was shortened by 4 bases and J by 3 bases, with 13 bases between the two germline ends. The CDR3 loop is CASSSPTGHGNTIYF. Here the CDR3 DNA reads TGTGCCAGCAGTTCCCCCACAGGGCATGGAAACACCATATATTTT.

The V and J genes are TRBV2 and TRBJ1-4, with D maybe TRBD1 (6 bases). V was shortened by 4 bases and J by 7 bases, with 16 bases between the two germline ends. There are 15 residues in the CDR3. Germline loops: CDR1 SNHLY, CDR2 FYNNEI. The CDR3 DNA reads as TGTGCCAGCAGTGTTGAGATAGGGGGGAGTGAAAAACTGTTTTTT. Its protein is CASSVEIGGSEKLFF.

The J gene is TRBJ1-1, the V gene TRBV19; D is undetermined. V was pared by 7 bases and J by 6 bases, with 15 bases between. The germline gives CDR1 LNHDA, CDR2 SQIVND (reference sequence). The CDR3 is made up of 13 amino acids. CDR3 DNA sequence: TGTGCCAGTAATTCAGGCACGGCGGCTGAAGCTTTCTTT. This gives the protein CASNSGTAAEAFF.

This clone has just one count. As DNA, the CDR3 is TGTGCCAGCAGCGTAACAGGGGCCCCTGGAAACACCATATATTTT. Its protein product is CASSVTGAPGNTIYF. J is TRBJ1-3 and V is TRBV5-8; TRBD1 matches 7 bases. Germline V gives CDR1 SGHTS, CDR2 YDEGEE. After removal of 4 bases from V and 2 bases from J, the junction contained 6 bases not matched to a gene. The CDR3 is made up of 15 amino acids.

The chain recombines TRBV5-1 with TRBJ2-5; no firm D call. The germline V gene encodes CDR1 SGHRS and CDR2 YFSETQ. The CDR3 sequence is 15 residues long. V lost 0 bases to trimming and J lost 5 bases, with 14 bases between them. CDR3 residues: CASSLELVPWETQYF. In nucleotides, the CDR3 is TGCGCCAGCAGCTTGGAGCTGGTTCCGTGGGAGACCCAGTACTTC.

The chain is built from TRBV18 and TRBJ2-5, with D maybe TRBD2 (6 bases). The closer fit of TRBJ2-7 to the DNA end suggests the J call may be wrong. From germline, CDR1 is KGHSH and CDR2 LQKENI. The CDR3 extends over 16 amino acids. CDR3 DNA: TGTGCCAGCTCACCAATCTCTGCGGGACTGAGCTACGAGCAGTACTTC. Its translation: CASSPISAGLSYEQYF.